This T cell receptor beta chain was profiled in a study of CD8+CD57+ T cells in acquired aplastic anemia. For the study at large: Sorted CD4+ and CD8+ cells gave a mean 3.2 ug DNA, range about 0.17 to 27.4 ug.

The CDR3 spans 13 residues. V was clipped by 5 bases and J by 4 bases, with 11 bases between them. The germline V gene has CDR1 SEHNR and CDR2 FQNEAQ (reference sequence). This clonotype was detected once. By flow cytometry, patients selected for sequencing had shown an expansion of CD8+CD57+ cells. Template material for TCR beta VDJ and CDR3 profiling consisted of genomic DNA. MiXCR, applied by TCRdb to the reads, yields one record per CDR3 protein. The table has 450,000 to 550,000 distinct CDR3 sequences, roughly 34% seen once; the top ten hold approximately 0.82%. The TCR was taken from a human donor with aplastic anemia. The sample taken for sequencing was sorted CD4+, CD8+, or CD8+CD57+ T cells (not recorded which) from PBMCs. The chain combines TRBV7-9 with TRBJ1-1, with a weak D call TRBD1 (5 bases). CDR3 loop: CASSAWGGTEAFF. The CDR3 DNA sequence: TGTGCCAGCAGCGCCTGGGGCGGCACTGAAGCTTTCTTT.